This TCR beta chain is from a study of regulatory and conventional T cells in RAG deficiency. Overall study findings and caveats: Shannon entropy fell and Simpson indices rose in RAG-deficient patients.

Conventional CD4+ T cells were sorted from blood as CD25-low CD127-high cells. The CDR3 has 13 residues. The V gene's germline CDR1 is MNHNY and CDR2 SVGAGI (reference sequence). Concerning this clone: Its antigen is currently unknown. The junction and the germline gene differ at one end; a read error may be behind it.

TCRdb's copy holds only in-frame clones and misses some; the assay was immunoSEQ multiplex PCR. The profile shows fewer than 40,000 clones, more than 90% of them singletons. The sample was also reused in another study, on regulatory T cells. Turning to that study: Primers: 52 TRBV forward and 13 TRBJ reverse.

The sequence came from a human donor in good health. Sequencing input: CD25- CD4+ T cells sorted from blood. The chain joins TRBV6-6 to TRBJ2-7, with TRBD2 matching over 7 bases. CDR3: CVSSPSTSFEQYF. The CDR3, as DNA: TGTGTCAGCAGCCCCTCGACTAGCTTTGAGCAGTACTTC.